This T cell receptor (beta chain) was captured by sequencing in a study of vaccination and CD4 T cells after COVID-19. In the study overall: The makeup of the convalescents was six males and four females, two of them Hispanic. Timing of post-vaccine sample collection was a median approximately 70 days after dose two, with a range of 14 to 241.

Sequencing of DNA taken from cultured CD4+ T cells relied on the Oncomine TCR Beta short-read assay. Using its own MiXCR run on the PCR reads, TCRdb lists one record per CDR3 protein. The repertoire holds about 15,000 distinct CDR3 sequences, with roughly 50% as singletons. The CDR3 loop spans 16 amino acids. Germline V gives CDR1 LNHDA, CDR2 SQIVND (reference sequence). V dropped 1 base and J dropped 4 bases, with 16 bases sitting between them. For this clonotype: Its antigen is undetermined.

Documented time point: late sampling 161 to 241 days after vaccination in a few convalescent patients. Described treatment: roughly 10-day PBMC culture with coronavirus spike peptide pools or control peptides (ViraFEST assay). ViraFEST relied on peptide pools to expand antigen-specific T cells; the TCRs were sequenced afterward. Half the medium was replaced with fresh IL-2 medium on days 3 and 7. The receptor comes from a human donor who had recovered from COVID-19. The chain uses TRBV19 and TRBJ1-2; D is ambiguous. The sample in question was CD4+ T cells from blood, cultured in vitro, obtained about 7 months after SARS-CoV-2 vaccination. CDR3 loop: CASSIGAERPSYGYTF. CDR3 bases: TGTGCCAGTAGTATAGGGGCCGAAAGACCTTCCTATGGCTACACCTTC.